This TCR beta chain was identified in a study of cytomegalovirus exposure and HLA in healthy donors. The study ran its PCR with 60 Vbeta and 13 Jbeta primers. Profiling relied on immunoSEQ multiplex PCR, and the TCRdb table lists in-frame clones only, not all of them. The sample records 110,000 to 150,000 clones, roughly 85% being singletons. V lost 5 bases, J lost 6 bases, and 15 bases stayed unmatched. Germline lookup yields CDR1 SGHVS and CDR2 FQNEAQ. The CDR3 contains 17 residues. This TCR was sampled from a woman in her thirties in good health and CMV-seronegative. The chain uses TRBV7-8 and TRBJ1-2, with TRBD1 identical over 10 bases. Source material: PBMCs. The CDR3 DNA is TGTGCCAGCAGCGAAAGAGGACAGGGGGTGTTTGCAAATGGCTACACCTTC. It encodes CASSERGQGVFANGYTF.